Below, 22 T cell receptor beta chains from the same sample are listed, as sequenced in a study of T cells in Graves' hyperthyroidism and ophthalmopathy. There were TCR beta CDR3 regions amplified from RNA transcripts. An initial round of RT-PCR targeting the TCR CDR3 relied on the HTBI primer set. TCRdb itself ran the multiplex PCR reads through MiXCR, one entry per CDR3 protein. The sample comprises approximately 520,000 distinct CDR3 sequences, approximately 25% of which are singletons, and 11% rests with the top ten. Sequencing was done on a sample of blood. Receptor source: a woman aged 25 to 39 with Graves' ophthalmopathy.

There are many counts of this clonotype. J is TRBJ2-5 and V is TRBV11-2; possible D gene TRBD2, 6 bases. Per germline, CDR1 SGHAT and CDR2 FQNNGV. Between the trimmed V and J ends, which lost 1 base and 5 bases, there was a span of 11 bases. The CDR3 extends over 14 amino acids. The CDR3 region has the DNA TGTGCCAGCAGCTTAGGGGGGGTACGGGAGACCCAGTACTTC. Translation: CASSLGGVRETQYF.

J is TRBJ1-2 and V is TRBV6-2 or TRBV6-3, with a possible D match to TRBD1 (5 bases). The CDR3 runs to 14 residues. Per germline, CDR1 MNHEY and CDR2 SVGEGT. The ends were cut back, 7 bases at V and 4 bases at J, with 16 bases in the middle. CDR3 DNA: TGTGCCAGCACACCAACAGGTCGGAGCTATGGCTACACCTTC. It codes for CASTPTGRSYGYTF.

This clonotype was counted ten times or more. The V gene is TRBV12-3 or TRBV12-4, the J gene TRBJ1-2; tentative D call: TRBD1 (5 bases). CDR3 length: 12 amino acids. V lost 5 bases and J 8 bases, leaving 12 bases between the germline ends. This chain's CDR3 is CASSGGFAGYTF. CDR3 nucleotide sequence: TGTGCCAGCAGTGGGGGATTTGCAGGCTACACCTTC.

This clonotype was counted many times. This may come from a read error, since a much larger clone is one base off. This chain uses TRBV12-3 or TRBV12-4 with TRBJ2-7; no reliable D call. V was cut by 7 bases and J by 3 bases, with 16 bases left in between. The CDR3 sequence is 14 residues long. This CDR3 reads CASTPNAGSYEQYF. The CDR3 coding sequence is TGTGCCAGCACTCCGAACGCAGGTAGCTACGAGCAGTACTTC.

Ten or more counts support this clonotype. The rearrangement uses TRBV2 and TRBJ2-2, with 10 bases lining up with TRBD1. The V gene's germline CDR1 is SNHLY and CDR2 FYNNEI. The CDR3 is made up of 15 amino acids. The V gene end was trimmed by 6 bases and the J gene end by 6 bases; junction bases not matched to a gene: 7. CDR3 region: CASRTGGRRAGELFF. CDR3 in DNA: TGTGCCAGCAGGACAGGGGGCCGCCGGGCCGGGGAGCTGTTTTTT.

The J gene is TRBJ1-2, the V gene TRBV28; TRBD1 might be the D (5 bases). Trimming pared 4 bases from V and 3 bases from J, leaving 12 bases between. The CDR3 has 14 residues. CDR1 is MDHEN, CDR2 SYDVKM, per germline. The CDR3 sequence: CASSYQGLHYGYTF. The CDR3 DNA sequence: TGTGCCAGCAGTTACCAGGGCCTGCACTATGGCTACACCTTC.

This clonotype was counted ten times or more. This chain connects TRBV12-5 to TRBJ1-5; no definite D call. CDR3 length equals 16 residues. Germline V gene data show CDR1 as LGHNT and CDR2 as FRNRAP. Trimming shortened V by 5 bases and J by 2 bases, and 16 bases separated the two germline ends. As DNA, the CDR3 is TGTGCTAGTGGTATCCTGAAAAAGGAAGGCAATCAGCCCCAGCATTTT. Encoded protein: CASGILKKEGNQPQHF. Based on the CDR3 plus reference TRBV12-5 and TRBJ1-5, the full variable domain is DARVTQTPRHKVTEMGQEVTMRCQPILGHNTVFWYRQTMMQGLELLAYFRNRAPLDDSGMPKDRFSAEMPDATLATLKIQPSEPRDSAVYFCASGILKKEGNQPQHFGDGTRLSIL.

In this sample, this clonotype turned up many times. The chain carries TRBV12-3 or TRBV12-4 and TRBJ2-5; D is undetermined. This CDR3 region has 14 residues. Between the trimmed V and J ends, which lost 5 bases and 2 bases, there was a span of 12 bases. CDR3 in amino acids: CASSLTEIQETQYF. The CDR3 DNA reads TGTGCCAGCAGTCTCACAGAAATACAAGAGACCCAGTACTTC.

Only a few counts were recorded for this clonotype. The chain uses TRBV7-2 and TRBJ2-7; the D is unclear. Germline-derived CDR1 and CDR2 are SGHTA and FQGNSA. V lost 6 bases to trimming and J lost 0 bases, with 12 bases between them. This CDR3 has 14 residues. The CDR3 here is CASRLDPHSYEQYF. The CDR3 DNA follows: TGTGCCAGCAGATTGGACCCACACTCCTACGAGCAGTACTTC.

There are many counts of this clonotype. The CDR3 nucleotides are TGTGCCAGCAGTTTTTCCAGGGTCAATGGCTACACCTTC. The encoded protein is CASSFSRVNGYTF. This chain connects TRBV27 to TRBJ1-2, with a tentative D call TRBD1 (5 bases). V lost 3 bases, J lost 6 bases, and 11 bases lay in between. Germline V lookup: CDR1 MNHEY, CDR2 SMNVEV (reference sequence). This CDR3 comprises 13 residues.

This clonotype occurred many times. This chain connects TRBV29-1 to TRBJ2-5; D may be TRBD1 (5 bases). V shed 5 bases and J shed 2 bases, with 9 bases lying between them. Looked up from germline, CDR1 is SQVTM and CDR2 is ANQGSEA. This CDR3 has 12 residues. CDR3 residues: CSVKGLQETQYF. Here the CDR3 DNA reads TGCAGCGTTAAGGGGTTGCAAGAGACCCAGTACTTC.

Regarding this clonotype: One end of the junction varies from germline; a read error may be responsible. The V and J genes are TRBV4-1 and TRBJ1-5; TRBD1 is a possible D gene (5 bases). Germline CDR1 is MGHRA and CDR2 is YSYEKL. The CDR3 has 17 amino acids. The CDR3 nucleotides are TGCGCCAGCAGCCTCGAATGGCCAGGGTGGGGCAATCAGCCCCTGCATTTT. Its protein is CASSLEWPGWGNQPLHF.

In regard to this clonotype: A clone one base away is much larger, so this may be a read error. The limits of the CDR3 on the DNA are not certain, so only TCRdb's listed CDR3 is given. The V and J genes are TRBV11-2 and TRBJ2-6. CDR1 and CDR2 (germline): SGHAT, FQNNGV. The CDR3 sequence runs 15 residues, both termini included. This chain's CDR3 is CASSQVGSGANVVTF.

This chain uses TRBV4-1 with TRBJ1-1; TRBD1 is a possible D gene (6 bases). CDR3 length: 16 residues. Trimming shortened V by 1 base and J by 5 bases, and 17 bases separated the two germline ends. Per germline, CDR1 MGHRA and CDR2 YSYEKL. The chain's CDR3 is CASSQGREVGGTEAFF. The CDR3 nucleotides are TGCGCCAGCAGCCAAGGCAGGGAGGTAGGGGGGACTGAAGCTTTCTTT.

This clonotype was seen ten or more times. The V and J genes are TRBV11-1 and TRBJ1-1; weak D call: TRBD1 (5 bases). V lost 5 bases and J 0 bases, leaving 16 bases between the germline ends. This CDR3 is built from 16 residues. Germline V CDR1 and CDR2: SGHAT, FQDESV (reference sequence). The CDR3 loop reads CASSPSGGGMNTEAFF. CDR3 DNA sequence: TGTGCCAGCAGCCCTAGCGGTGGGGGGATGAACACTGAAGCTTTCTTT.

This clonotype came up a few times. CDR3 in DNA: TGTGCCAGCTCACCACAGTCAGGGGAATCTGAAGCTTTCTTT. Translated: CASSPQSGESEAFF. The chain couples TRBV18 to TRBJ1-1, with D possibly TRBD1 on 6 matching bases. The V and J ends lost 1 base and 6 bases respectively, with 12 bases between them. This CDR3 has 14 residues. Germline values: CDR1 KGHSH, CDR2 LQKENI.

This clonotype was seen ten or more times. The genes are TRBV28 and TRBJ1-5, with D unclear. Germline-derived CDR1 and CDR2 are MDHEN and SYDVKM. Trimming shortened V by 10 bases and J by 2 bases, and 18 bases separated the two germline ends. This CDR3 has 15 amino acids. CDR3 sequence: CATRATLSGNQPQHF. The CDR3 region has the DNA TGTGCCACCCGGGCGACACTATCAGGCAATCAGCCCCAGCATTTT.

This clonotype appeared many times. The rearrangement joins TRBV12-3 or TRBV12-4 to TRBJ1-1, with D possibly TRBD1 on 5 matching bases. The CDR3 sequence is 13 residues long. With 1 base removed from V and 5 bases from J, the gap between germline ends came to 8 bases. CDR3 in amino acids: CASSLGEGTEAFF. As DNA, the CDR3 is TGTGCCAGCAGTTTAGGTGAGGGGACTGAAGCTTTCTTT.

The chain carries TRBV4-2 and TRBJ2-7; a possible D gene is TRBD2 (6 bases). The germline gives CDR1 LGHNA, CDR2 YNFKEQ. Deletions cut 5 bases from V and 9 bases from J, with 11 bases between. The CDR3 covers 11 residues. CDR3 sequence (DNA): TGTGCCAGCAGCGCAGCCGGGGGGCAGTACTTC. This codes for CASSAAGGQYF.

This clonotype has a count of ten or more. The V gene is TRBV6-1, the J gene TRBJ1-1; 9 bases map to TRBD1. The germline CDR1 and CDR2 sequences are MNHNS and SASEGT. CDR3 length: 14 amino acids. Trimming at V came to 7 bases and at J to 3 bases, leaving 6 bases not matched to a gene. CDR3 coding DNA: TGTGCCAGCACTACACAGGGGGCCGACACTGAAGCTTTCTTT. Its translation is CASTTQGADTEAFF.

The table lists this clonotype with many counts. V and J are TRBV7-9 and TRBJ1-3; TRBD1 agrees at 10 bases. J gave up 5 bases and V 4 bases, and 2 bases lay outside the gene matches. Germline V gives CDR1 SEHNR, CDR2 FQNEAQ (reference sequence). The CDR3 covers 14 residues. The CDR3 nucleotides read TGTGCCAGCAGCTCGACAGGGGGCCGAAACACCATATATTTT. Its translation is CASSSTGGRNTIYF.

This clonotype was detected ten times or more. The J gene is TRBJ1-2, the V gene TRBV11-2, with 9 positions matching TRBD1. Germline loops: CDR1 SGHAT, CDR2 FQNNGV. The CDR3 loop spans 17 amino acids. With V trimmed by 1 base and J by 4 bases, 10 bases remained unmatched. CDR3 protein: CASSLGGQGPESYGYTF. CDR3 nucleotide sequence: TGTGCCAGCAGCTTAGGGGGACAGGGCCCGGAAAGCTATGGCTACACCTTC.